A single T cell receptor (beta chain) is shown here with its context. The sample originates from a study of blood T cell repertoires in COVID-19. Whole-study context: Sources were T cells, B-cell-depleted T cells, or PBMCs; the material itself was cDNA or gDNA.

In the original analysis: How many nucleated cells were present was estimated from reference gene primer amplification. Generated by immunoSEQ multiplex PCR, the TCRdb table keeps only in-frame clones and is missing some. V, J and clone size are taken as reported in that table, and D and trimming were inferred from the DNA itself. The table lists about 200,000 clones, about 89% of them singletons. Germline V gives CDR1 KGHSH, CDR2 LQKENI. This CDR3 has 15 amino acids. The junction had 10 bases not matched to a gene; V was cut back by 6 bases and J by 7 bases. Material for sequencing was peripheral blood. The chain joins TRBV18 to TRBJ2-2, with 8 bases matching TRBD1. This receptor was taken from a woman between 40 and 55 years old with acute or convalescent COVID-19. CDR3 DNA: TGTGCCAGCTCTAGGACAGGGTCTGACGGCGGGGAGCTGTTTTTT. Amino acids: CASSRTGSDGGELFF.